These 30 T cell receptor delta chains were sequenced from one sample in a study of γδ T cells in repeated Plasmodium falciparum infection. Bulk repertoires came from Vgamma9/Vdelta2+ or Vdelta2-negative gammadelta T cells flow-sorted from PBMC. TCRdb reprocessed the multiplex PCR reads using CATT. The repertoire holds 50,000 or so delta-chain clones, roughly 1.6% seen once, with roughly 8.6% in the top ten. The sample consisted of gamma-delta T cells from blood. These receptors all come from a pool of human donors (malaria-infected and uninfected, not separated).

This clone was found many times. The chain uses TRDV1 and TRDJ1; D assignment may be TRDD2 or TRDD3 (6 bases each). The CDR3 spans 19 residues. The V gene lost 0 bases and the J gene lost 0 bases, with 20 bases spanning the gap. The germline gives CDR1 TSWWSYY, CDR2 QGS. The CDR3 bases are TGTGCTCTTGGGGAACTCCTGTCCTACCCGGGGGACAACACCGATAAACTCATCTTT. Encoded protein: CALGELLSYPGDNTDKLIF.

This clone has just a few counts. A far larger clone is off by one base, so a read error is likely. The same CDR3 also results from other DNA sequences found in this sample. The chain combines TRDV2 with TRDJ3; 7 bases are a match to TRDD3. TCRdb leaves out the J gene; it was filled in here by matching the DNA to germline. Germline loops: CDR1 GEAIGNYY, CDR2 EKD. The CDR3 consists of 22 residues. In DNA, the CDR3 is TGTGCCTGTGACGACGTCCAATCCGAGGATACGAACTCATCCTGGGACACACGACAGATGTTTTTC. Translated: CACDDVQSEDTNSSWDTRQMFF.

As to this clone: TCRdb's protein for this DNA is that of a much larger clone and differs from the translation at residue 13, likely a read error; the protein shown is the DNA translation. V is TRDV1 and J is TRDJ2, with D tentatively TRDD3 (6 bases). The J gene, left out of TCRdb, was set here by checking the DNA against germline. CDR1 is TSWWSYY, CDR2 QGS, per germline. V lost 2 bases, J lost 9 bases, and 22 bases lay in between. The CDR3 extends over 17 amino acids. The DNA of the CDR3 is TGTGCTCTTGGGGAATTTGATTGGGGGTCCTTGTCAACACAACTCTTCTTT. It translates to CALGEFDWGSLSTQLFF.

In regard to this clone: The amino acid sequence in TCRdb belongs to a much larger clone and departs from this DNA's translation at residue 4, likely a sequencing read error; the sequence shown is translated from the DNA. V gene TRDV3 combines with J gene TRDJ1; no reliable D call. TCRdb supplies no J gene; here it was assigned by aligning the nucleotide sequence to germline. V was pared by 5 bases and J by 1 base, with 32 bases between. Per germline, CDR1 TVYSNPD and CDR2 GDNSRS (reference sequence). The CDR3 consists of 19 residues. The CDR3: CAICAHSELCESATDKLIF. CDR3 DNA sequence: TGTGCCATATGTGCTCATTCTGAATTGTGCGAAAGTGCCACCGATAAACTCATCTTT.

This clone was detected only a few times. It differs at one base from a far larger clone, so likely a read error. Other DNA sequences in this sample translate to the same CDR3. The CDR3 nucleotides are TGTGCTCTTGGGGAACCAGCGCATAAGCTCATCTTT. Its protein is CALGEPAHKLIF. The rearrangement uses TRDV1 and TRDJ1; D remains unclear. The CDR3 spans 12 residues. Looked up from germline, CDR1 is TSWWSYY and CDR2 is QGS.

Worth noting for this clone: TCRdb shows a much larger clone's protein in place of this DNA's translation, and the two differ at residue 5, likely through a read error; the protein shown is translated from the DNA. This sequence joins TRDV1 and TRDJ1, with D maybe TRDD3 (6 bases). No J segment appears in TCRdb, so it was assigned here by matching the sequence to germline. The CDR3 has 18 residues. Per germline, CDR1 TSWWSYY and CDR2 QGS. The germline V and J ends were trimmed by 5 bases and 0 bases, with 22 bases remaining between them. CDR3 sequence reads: CALGRISGGWRYTDKLIF. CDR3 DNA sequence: TGTGCTCTTGGGAGAATAAGTGGGGGGTGGCGGTACACCGATAAACTCATCTTT.

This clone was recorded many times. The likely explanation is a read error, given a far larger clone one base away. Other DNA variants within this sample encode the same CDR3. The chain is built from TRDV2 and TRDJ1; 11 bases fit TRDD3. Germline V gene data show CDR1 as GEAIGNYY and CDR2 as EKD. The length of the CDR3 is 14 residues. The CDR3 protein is CACDPGGYTDKLIF. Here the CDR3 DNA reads TGTGCCTGTGACCCTGGGGGATACACCGATAAACTAATCTTT.

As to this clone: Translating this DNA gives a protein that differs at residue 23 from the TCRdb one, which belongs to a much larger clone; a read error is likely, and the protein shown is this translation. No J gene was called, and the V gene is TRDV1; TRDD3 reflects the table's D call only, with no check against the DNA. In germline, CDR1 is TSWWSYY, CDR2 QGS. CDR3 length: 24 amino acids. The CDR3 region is CALGPIGGISYESDGGGFTDKLTF. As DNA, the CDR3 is TGTGCTCTTGGGCCAATTGGGGGCATTTCCTACGAGTCTGACGGCGGGGGATTCACCGATAAACTCACCTTT.

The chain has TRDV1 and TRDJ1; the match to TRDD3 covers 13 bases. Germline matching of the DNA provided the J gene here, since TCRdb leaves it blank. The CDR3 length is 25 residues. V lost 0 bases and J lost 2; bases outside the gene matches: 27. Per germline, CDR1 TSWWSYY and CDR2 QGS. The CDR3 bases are TGTGCTCTTGGGGAACTAGTATGTTTTTTTATCCTGAGAACTGGGGGATACGGTACTACCGATAAACTCATCTTT. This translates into CALGELVCFFILRTGGYGTTDKLIF.

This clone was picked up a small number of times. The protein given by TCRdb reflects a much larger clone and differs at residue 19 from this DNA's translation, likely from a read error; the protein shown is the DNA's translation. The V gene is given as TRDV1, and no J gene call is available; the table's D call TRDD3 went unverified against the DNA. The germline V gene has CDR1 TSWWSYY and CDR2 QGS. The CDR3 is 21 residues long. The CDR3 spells CALGAVPIRRTGAKYTDKPIF. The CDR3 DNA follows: TGTGCTCTTGGGGCAGTACCAATACGACGTACTGGGGCCAAGTACACCGATAAACCCATCTTT.

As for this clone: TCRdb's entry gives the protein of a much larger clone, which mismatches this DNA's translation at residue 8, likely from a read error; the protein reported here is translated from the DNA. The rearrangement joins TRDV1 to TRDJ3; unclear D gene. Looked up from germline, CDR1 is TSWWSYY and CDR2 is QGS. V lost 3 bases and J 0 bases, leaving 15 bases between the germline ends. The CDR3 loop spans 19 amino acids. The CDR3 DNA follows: TGTGCTCTTGGGGAGTCTCTAATGAGATTCTCCTGGGACACCCGACAGATGTTTTTC. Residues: CALGESLMRFSWDTRQMFF.

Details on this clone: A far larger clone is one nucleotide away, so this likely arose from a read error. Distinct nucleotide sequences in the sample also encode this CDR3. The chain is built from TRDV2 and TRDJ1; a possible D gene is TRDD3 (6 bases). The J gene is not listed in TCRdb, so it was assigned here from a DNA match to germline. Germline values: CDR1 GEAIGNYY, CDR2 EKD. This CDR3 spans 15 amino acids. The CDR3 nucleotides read TGTGCCTGTGACACCGTGGGGATGGACACTGATAAACTCATCTTT. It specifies CACDTVGMDTDKLIF.

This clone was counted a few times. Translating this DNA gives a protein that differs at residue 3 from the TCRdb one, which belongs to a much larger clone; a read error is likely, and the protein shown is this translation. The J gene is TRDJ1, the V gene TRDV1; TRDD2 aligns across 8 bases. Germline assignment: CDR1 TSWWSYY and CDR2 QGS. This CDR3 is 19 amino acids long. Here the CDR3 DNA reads TGTGCTCCTGGGATAGACTTCCTACTCCGACTCACTAACACCGATAAACTCATCTTT. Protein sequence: CAPGIDFLLRLTNTDKLIF.

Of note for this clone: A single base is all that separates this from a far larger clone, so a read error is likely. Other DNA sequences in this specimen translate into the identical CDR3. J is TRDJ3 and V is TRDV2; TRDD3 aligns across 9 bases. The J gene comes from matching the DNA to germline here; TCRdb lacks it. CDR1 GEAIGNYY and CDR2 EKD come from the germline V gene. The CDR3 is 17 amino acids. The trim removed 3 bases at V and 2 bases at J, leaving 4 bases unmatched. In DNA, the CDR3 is TGTGCCTGTGACGGTACTGGGGGAACCTGGGACACCCGACAGATGTTTTTC. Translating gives CACDGTGGTWDTRQMFF.

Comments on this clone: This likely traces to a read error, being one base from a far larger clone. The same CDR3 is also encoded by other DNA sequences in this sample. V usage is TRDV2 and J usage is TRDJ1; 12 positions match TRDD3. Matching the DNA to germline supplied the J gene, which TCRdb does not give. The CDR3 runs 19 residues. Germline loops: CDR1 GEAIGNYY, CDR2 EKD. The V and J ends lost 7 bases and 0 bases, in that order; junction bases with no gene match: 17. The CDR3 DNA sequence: TGTGCCTGCGACCGATTAACTGGGGGATACTTGCAGTACACCGATAAACTCATCTTT. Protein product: CACDRLTGGYLQYTDKLIF.

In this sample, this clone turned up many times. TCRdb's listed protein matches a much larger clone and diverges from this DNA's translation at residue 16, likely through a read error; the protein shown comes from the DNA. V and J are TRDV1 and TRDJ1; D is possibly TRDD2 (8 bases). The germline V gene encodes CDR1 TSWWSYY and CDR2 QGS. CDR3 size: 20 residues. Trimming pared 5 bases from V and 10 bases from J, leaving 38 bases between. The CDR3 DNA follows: TGTGCTCTTGGGACTGATCTTCCTACTTTTACTGGGGTTGCCACCTCAGGACTCATCTTT. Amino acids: CALGTDLPTFTGVATSGLIF.

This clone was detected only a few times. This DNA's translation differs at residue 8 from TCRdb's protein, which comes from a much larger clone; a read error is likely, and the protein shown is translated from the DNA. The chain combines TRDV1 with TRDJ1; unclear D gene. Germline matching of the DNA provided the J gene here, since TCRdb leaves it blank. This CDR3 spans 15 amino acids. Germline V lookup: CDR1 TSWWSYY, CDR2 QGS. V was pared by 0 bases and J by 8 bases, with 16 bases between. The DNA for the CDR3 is TGTGCTCTTGGGGAACTCCTAGCAGTCCAGGGAAAACTCATCTTT. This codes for CALGELLAVQGKLIF.

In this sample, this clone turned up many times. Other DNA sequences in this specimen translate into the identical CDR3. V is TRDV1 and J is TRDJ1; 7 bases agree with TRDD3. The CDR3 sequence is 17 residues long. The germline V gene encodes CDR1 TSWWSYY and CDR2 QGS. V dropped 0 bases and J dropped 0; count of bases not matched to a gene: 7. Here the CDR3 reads CALGELSLGLYTDKLIF. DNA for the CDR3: TGTGCTCTTGGGGAACTCTCACTGGGGCTGTACACCGATAAACTCATCTTT.

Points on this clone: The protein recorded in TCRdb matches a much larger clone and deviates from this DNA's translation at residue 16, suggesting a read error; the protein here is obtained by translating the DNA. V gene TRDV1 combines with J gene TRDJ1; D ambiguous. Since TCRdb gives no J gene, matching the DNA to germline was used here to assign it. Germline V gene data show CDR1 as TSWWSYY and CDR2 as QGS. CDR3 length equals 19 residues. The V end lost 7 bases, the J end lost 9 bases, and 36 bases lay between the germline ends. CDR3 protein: CALASALRLGAPPAGELIF. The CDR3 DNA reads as TGTGCTCTTGCGTCAGCACTCCGTCTCGGGGCCCCTCCTGCGGGTGAACTCATCTTT.

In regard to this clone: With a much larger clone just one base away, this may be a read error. The CDR3 nucleotides read TGTGCCTGTGACACCGTCGGTTTAATGGGGGGTACTTCCGATAAACTCATCTTT. It specifies CACDTVGLMGGTSDKLIF. This chain joins TRDV2 and TRDJ1, with D perhaps matching TRDD3 (6 bases). The J gene, left out of TCRdb, was set here by checking the DNA against germline. Trimming removed 0 bases from V and 3 bases from J, with 22 bases in between. Germline V lookup: CDR1 GEAIGNYY, CDR2 EKD. CDR3 length: 18 amino acids.

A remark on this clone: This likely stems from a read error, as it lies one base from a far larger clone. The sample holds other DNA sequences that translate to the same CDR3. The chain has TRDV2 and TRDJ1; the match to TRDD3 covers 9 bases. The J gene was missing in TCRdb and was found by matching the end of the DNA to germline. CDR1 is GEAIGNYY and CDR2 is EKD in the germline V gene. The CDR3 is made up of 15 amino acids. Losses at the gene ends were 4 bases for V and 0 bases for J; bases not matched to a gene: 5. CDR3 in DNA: TGTGCCTGTGAGCCCCTGGGGGATTACACCGATAAACTCATCTTT. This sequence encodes CACEPLGDYTDKLIF.

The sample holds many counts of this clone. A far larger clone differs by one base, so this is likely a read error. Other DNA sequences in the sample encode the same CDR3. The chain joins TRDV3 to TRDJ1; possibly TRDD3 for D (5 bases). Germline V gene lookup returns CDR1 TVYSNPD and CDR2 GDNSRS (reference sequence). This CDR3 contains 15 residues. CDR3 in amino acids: CALPAGTKGTDKLIF. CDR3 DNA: TGTGCTTTGCCGGCGGGGACCAAGGGGACCGATAAACTCATCTTT.

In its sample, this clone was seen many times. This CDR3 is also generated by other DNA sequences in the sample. The chain's CDR3 is CALGERGAPKGNILGMRPDKLIF. In DNA form, the CDR3 reads TGTGCTCTTGGTGAAAGGGGAGCTCCCAAGGGGAACATACTGGGGATGAGGCCCGATAAACTCATCTTT. The rearrangement links TRDV1 to TRDJ1; the match to TRDD3 covers 7 bases. With 6 bases clipped from V and 3 bases from J, the junction kept 34 bases outside the gene matches. The CDR3 contains 23 residues. The germline V gene encodes CDR1 TSWWSYY and CDR2 QGS.

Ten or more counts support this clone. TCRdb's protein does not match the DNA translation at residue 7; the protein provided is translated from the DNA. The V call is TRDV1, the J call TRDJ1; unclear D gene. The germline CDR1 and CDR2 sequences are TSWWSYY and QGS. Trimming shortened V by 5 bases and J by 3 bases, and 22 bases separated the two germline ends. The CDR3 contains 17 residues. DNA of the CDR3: TGTGCTCTTGGGCCGCCCTCGACGCGCGCGAGTGCCGATAAACTCATCTTT. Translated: CALGPPSTRASADKLIF.

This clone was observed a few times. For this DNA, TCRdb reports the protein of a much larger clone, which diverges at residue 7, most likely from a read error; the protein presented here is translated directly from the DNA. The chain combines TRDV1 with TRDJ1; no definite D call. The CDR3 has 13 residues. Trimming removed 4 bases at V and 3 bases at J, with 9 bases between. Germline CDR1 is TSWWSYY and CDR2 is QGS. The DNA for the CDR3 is TGTGCTCTTGGGGGGTTTCTAGCCGATAAACTCATCTTT. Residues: CALGGFLADKLIF.

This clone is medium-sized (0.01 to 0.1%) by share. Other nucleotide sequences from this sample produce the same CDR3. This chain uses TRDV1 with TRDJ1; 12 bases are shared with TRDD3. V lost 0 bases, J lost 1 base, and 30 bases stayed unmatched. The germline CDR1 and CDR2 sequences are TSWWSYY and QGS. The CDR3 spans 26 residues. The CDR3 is CALGELHTFLQTPYWGIQSCTDKLIF. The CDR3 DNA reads TGTGCTCTTGGGGAACTCCATACCTTCCTACAGACCCCGTACTGGGGGATACAGTCTTGCACCGATAAACTCATCTTT.

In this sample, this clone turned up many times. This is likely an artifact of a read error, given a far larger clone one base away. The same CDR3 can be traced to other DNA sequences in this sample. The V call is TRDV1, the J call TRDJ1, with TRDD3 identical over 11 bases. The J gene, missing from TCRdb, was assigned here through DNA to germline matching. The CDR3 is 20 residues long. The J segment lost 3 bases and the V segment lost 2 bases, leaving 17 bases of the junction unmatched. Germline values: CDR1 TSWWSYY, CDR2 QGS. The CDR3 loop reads CALGEVTLLYWGIRPDKLIF. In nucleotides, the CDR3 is TGTGCTCTTGGGGAAGTCACCCTTTTGTATTGGGGGATACGCCCCGATAAACTCATCTTT.

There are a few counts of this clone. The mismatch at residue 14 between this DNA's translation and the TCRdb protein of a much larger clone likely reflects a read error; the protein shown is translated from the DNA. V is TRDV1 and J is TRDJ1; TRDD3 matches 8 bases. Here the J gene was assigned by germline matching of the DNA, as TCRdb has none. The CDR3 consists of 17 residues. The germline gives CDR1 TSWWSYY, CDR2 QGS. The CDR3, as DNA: TGTGCTCTTGGGGAACTTGGGGGATGCGGGGACACCGATGAACTCATCTTT. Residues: CALGELGGCGDTDELIF.

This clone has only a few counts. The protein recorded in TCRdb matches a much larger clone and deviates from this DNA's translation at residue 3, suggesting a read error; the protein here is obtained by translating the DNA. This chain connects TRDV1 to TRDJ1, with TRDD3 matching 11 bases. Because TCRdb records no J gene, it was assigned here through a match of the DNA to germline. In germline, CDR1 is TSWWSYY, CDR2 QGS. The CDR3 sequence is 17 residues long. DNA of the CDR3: TGTGCTCCTGGGGAATTATGGGGGATACGAGGCACCGATAAACTCATCTTT. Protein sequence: CAPGELWGIRGTDKLIF.

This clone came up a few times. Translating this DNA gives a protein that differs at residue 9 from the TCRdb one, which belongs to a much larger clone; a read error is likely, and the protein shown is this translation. The CDR3 DNA is TGTGCTCTTGGGGAACCCTATTCCCAAAAGGGATACGCAGCGAATAAACTCATCTTT. Translation gives CALGEPYSQKGYAANKLIF. The J gene is TRDJ1, the V gene TRDV1; 8 nucleotides agree with TRDD3. Assignment of the J gene here rests on matching the DNA to germline, because TCRdb gives none. The CDR3 covers 19 residues. CDR1 and CDR2 (germline): TSWWSYY, QGS. V lost 1 base, J lost 6 bases, and 19 bases stayed unmatched.